This T cell receptor (beta chain) is from a study of graft-versus-host responses after intestinal transplantation. About this clone itself: What it binds is unknown.

Method: immunoSEQ multiplex PCR; TCRdb's copy keeps in-frame clones and lacks some. Of 85,000 to 100,000 clones in the sample, approximately 90% were seen once. The CDR3 length is 15 residues. The germline CDR1 and CDR2 sequences are SGHRS and YFSETQ. J was trimmed by 2 bases and V by 5 bases; bases with no gene match: 6. This TCR was recovered from a human donor who received an intestinal transplant. The chain combines TRBV5-1 with TRBJ2-7; 11 nucleotides align to TRBD2. The input for sequencing was unstimulated CD4+ T cells sorted from spleen or lymph node cells, taken before intestinal transplant. The CDR3 here is CASRFGTSGAYEQYF. In DNA, the CDR3 is TGCGCCAGCAGATTCGGGACTAGCGGAGCCTACGAGCAGTACTTC.